The present T cell receptor (beta chain) was sequenced within a study of cytomegalovirus exposure and HLA in healthy donors. Across the whole study: Of approximately 400 genotyped donors, roughly 86% clustered with self-reported Caucasian donors.

Regarding this clone: Its antigen is undetermined.

Vbeta (60) and Jbeta (13) primers were used in the PCR. TCRdb's table, derived via immunoSEQ multiplex PCR, lists solely in-frame clones and lacks some. The sample holds 130,000 to 150,000 clones, under 90% seen once. Whereas donors were nominally healthy upon sampling, unrecorded immune exposures were probable. General study results and limits: In a later analysis, a genetic analysis reported fewer productive-TCR N-insertions in an Asian-associated ancestry cluster than the cohort average. A later analysis found that most CMV-associated TCR beta chains appeared HLA-restricted.

The CDR3 has 13 amino acids. V shed 4 bases and J shed 0 bases, with 8 bases lying between them. CDR1 and CDR2 (germline): SGHTS, YDEGEE. The V call is TRBV5-8, the J call TRBJ2-7; D possibly corresponds to TRBD1 (5 bases). Material: PBMCs. The sequence was collected from a man aged 40-50 years in good health and CMV-seronegative. The CDR3 sequence is CASSLTVSYEQYF. CDR3 bases: TGTGCCAGCAGCCTGACAGTCTCCTACGAGCAGTACTTC.